These 8 T cell receptor beta chains were sequenced from one sample in a study of cytomegalovirus exposure and HLA in healthy donors. With 60 Vbeta and 13 Jbeta primers, the PCR was carried out. Data came from immunoSEQ multiplex PCR; TCRdb stores just in-frame clones and leaves some out. The data show about 190,000 clones, with just under 75% seen just once and around 3.2% held by the top ten. Sample: PBMCs. All receptors derive from a woman in her twenties or thirties in good health and CMV-seropositive.

The chain recombines TRBV4-1 with TRBJ1-5; 9 bases map to TRBD1. The CDR3 is made up of 16 amino acids. Germline V gene lookup returns CDR1 MGHRA and CDR2 YSYEKL. V shed 2 bases and J 7 bases; nucleotides not matched to a gene: 9. The CDR3 spells CASSQPRTGVEQPQHF. CDR3 nucleotides: TGCGCCAGCAGCCAACCAAGGACAGGGGTAGAGCAGCCCCAGCATTTT.

This clone came up a few times. This chain uses TRBV27 with TRBJ1-5, with no clear D. V was clipped by 0 bases and J by 6 bases, with 12 bases between them. Germline V gives CDR1 MNHEY, CDR2 SMNVEV (reference sequence). The CDR3 has 15 amino acids. CDR3 in amino acids: CASSLSAASSQPQHF. The CDR3 DNA reads as TGTGCCAGCAGTTTATCGGCGGCCTCGAGTCAGCCCCAGCATTTT.

The chain couples TRBV2 to TRBJ1-1; 7 bases match TRBD1. CDR1 SNHLY and CDR2 FYNNEI come from the germline V gene. The J segment lost 2 bases and the V segment lost 11 bases, leaving 8 bases of the junction unmatched. The CDR3 length is 13 residues. This CDR3 is CAGRQGRNTEAFF. The CDR3 nucleotides are TGTGCCGGAAGACAGGGAAGAAACACTGAAGCTTTCTTT.

The V gene is TRBV10-1, the J gene TRBJ2-7, with 8 nucleotides matching TRBD1. The V segment lost 2 bases and the J segment 4 bases; nucleotides outside the gene matches: 4. The CDR3 consists of 14 residues. Germline lookup yields CDR1 WNHNN and CDR2 SYGVQD (reference sequence). CDR3 sequence reads: CASSETWTGYEQYF. The CDR3 nucleotides read TGCGCCAGCAGTGAGACATGGACAGGGTACGAGCAGTACTTC.

There are a few counts of this clone. The rearrangement links TRBV9 to TRBJ2-7; 12 bases line up with TRBD2. The germline V gene has CDR1 SGDLS and CDR2 YYNGEE. The CDR3 covers 15 residues. The V and J ends lost 4 bases and 2 bases, in that order; junction bases with no gene match: 4. CDR3 sequence (DNA): TGTGCCAGCAGCCTCAGGACTAGCGGGACCTACGAGCAGTACTTC. Its protein is CASSLRTSGTYEQYF.

The V gene is TRBV28, the J gene TRBJ2-1, with a possible D match to TRBD2 (6 bases). The CDR3 runs 17 residues. V was clipped by 8 bases and J by 0 bases, with 20 bases between them. Germline V CDR1 and CDR2: MDHEN, SYDVKM. The DNA of the CDR3 is TGTGCCAGCTGGCCCGGACTCCGGCGGGGCTCCTACAATGAGCAGTTCTTC. Translated, it gives CASWPGLRRGSYNEQFF. The full variable domain, completed using reference TRBV28 and TRBJ2-1, is DVKVTQSSRYLVKRTGEKVFLECVQDMDHENMFWYRQDPGLGLRLIYFSYDVKMKEKGDIPEGYSVSREKKERFSLILESASTNQTSMYLCASWPGLRRGSYNEQFFGPGTRLTVL.

Remarks on this clone: At one end the junction does not follow the germline gene, possibly because of a read error. The gene calls are TRBV7-9 and TRBJ2-2, with TRBD2 as a possible D gene (6 bases). The CDR3 is 14 residues long. Germline lookup yields CDR1 SEHNR and CDR2 FQNEAQ (reference sequence). The CDR3 region has the DNA TGTTCCAGCAGCTTTGTCCTAGCGACTGGGGAGCTGTTTTTT. As protein: CSSSFVLATGELFF.

The V gene is TRBV2, the J gene TRBJ2-2; D is perhaps TRBD1 (6 bases). V lost 7 bases and J lost 1, with 10 bases in between. This CDR3 has 14 residues. Germline CDR1 is SNHLY and CDR2 is FYNNEI. The CDR3 reads CASNMDRNTGELFF. The CDR3 coding sequence is TGTGCCAGCAATATGGACAGGAACACCGGGGAGCTGTTTTTT.